A single sample gave rise to the 5 T cell receptor beta chains below, sequenced in a study of PD-1 blockade in classical Hodgkin lymphoma (dated by TCRdb to 2019 to 2021). What the time point label conveys for this sample: cycle 4 day 1 (C4D1), after 6 weeks of nivolumab. All trial patients had relapsed after autologous stem cell transplantation, with cohorts A, B and C differing in prior brentuximab vedotin exposure. Magnetic negative selection with a Miltenyi CD4+ T cell isolation kit was used to purify CD4+ T cells from thawed PBMCs. Receptors were amplified or captured by the immunoSEQ multiplex PCR assay. Imported from immuneACCESS, the table was reduced by TCRdb to in-frame sequences with V and J called. These copies leave out some clones; in studies compared against another copy, an unresolved V gene accounts for under half, and the cause of the remainder is not known. Here the sample has fewer than 30,000 clones; 65% to 80% occur a single time. The ten biggest clones cover over 0.5% of the sample.

This specimen was CD4+ T cells from blood, taken before the fourth cycle of nivolumab. The receptors originated from a human donor with classical Hodgkin lymphoma.

The rearrangement links TRBV7-8 to TRBJ1-5; D is ambiguous. Per germline, CDR1 SGHVS and CDR2 FQNEAQ. The CDR3 is 15 residues long. Trimming shortened V by 3 bases and J by 3 bases, and 12 bases separated the two germline ends. This CDR3 is CASSFVAENNQPQHF. The DNA of the CDR3 is TGTGCCAGCAGCTTTGTGGCGGAAAACAATCAGCCCCAGCATTTT.

V is TRBV18 and J is TRBJ2-3; D gene unclear. V was clipped by 5 bases and J by 0 bases, with 12 bases between them. CDR1 is KGHSH, CDR2 LQKENI, per germline. The CDR3 is made up of 15 amino acids. The CDR3 here is CASSSWGTSTDTQYF. DNA of the CDR3: TGTGCCAGCTCATCTTGGGGAACTAGCACAGATACGCAGTATTTT.

This clone appeared a few times. The chain is built from TRBV7-9 and TRBJ2-1; weak D call: TRBD1 (5 bases). The ends were cut back, 2 bases at V and 1 base at J, with 9 bases in the middle. CDR1 and CDR2 from the germline V gene are SEHNR and FQNEAQ (reference sequence). The CDR3 is 15 amino acids. CDR3 loop: CASSLKGDSYNEQFF. The CDR3 DNA reads TGTGCCAGCAGCTTAAAAGGGGATTCCTACAATGAGCAGTTCTTC.

This sequence joins TRBV6-5 and TRBJ2-7; D gene unclear. The V gene lost 5 bases and the J gene lost 1 base, with 9 bases spanning the gap. There are 13 residues in the CDR3. CDR1 MNHEY and CDR2 SVGAGI come from the germline V gene. The CDR3 DNA reads TGTGCCAGCAGTCAACATGCGTCCTACGAGCAGTACTTC. It yields the protein CASSQHASYEQYF.

In this sample, this clone turned up once. The rearrangement uses TRBV19 and TRBJ1-1; D call uncertain. This CDR3 region has 13 residues. V was cut by 3 bases and J by 4 bases, with 9 bases left in between. Per the germline V gene, CDR1 is LNHDA and CDR2 is SQIVND (reference sequence). The CDR3, as DNA: TGTGCCAGTAGTATGGCTGTGGGCACTGAAGCTTTCTTT. Residues: CASSMAVGTEAFF.